Below, one T cell receptor (beta chain) is given with its context. The sample comes from a study of technical replicates of blood from several donors. Clones were read by immunoSEQ multiplex PCR, and TCRdb kept only the in-frame ones, dropping some. This table has 60,000 or so clones, more than 75% appearing once. Germline V CDR1 and CDR2: LNHDA, SQIVND (reference sequence). This CDR3 comprises 15 residues. V gave up 3 bases and J gave up 2 bases; unmatched junction bases: 5. The source is a human donor in good health. Some clones in this sample may be carry-over from other donors' samples. The chain employs TRBV19 and TRBJ2-7, with 9 bases that match TRBD2. The material sequenced was PBMCs. The DNA for the CDR3 is TGTGCCAGTAGTATCGATGCTAGCGGGGCCTACGAGCAGTACTTC. Encoded protein: CASSIDASGAYEQYF. The variable domain in full, with the rest retrieved from reference TRBV19 and TRBJ2-7, is DGGITQSPKYLFRKEGQNVTLSCEQNLNHDAMYWYRQDPGQGLRLIYYSQIVNDFQKGDIAEGYSVSREKKESFPLTVTSAQKNPTAFYLCASSIDASGAYEQYFGPGTRLTVT.